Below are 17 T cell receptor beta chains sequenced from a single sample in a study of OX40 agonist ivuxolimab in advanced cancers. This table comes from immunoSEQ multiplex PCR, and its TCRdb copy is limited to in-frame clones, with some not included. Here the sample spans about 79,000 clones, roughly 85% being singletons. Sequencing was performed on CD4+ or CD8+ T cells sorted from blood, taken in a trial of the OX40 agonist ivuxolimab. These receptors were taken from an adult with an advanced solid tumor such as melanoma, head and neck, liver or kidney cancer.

CDR3 protein: CASRERPGDGHTEAFF. The CDR3 nucleotides read TGTGCCAGCAGAGAACGCCCCGGTGACGGCCACACTGAAGCTTTCTTT. The gene calls are TRBV6-1 and TRBJ1-1; D is undetermined. The CDR3 extends over 16 amino acids. The germline V gene has CDR1 MNHNS and CDR2 SASEGT. V lost 6 bases to trimming and J lost 3 bases, with 20 bases between them.

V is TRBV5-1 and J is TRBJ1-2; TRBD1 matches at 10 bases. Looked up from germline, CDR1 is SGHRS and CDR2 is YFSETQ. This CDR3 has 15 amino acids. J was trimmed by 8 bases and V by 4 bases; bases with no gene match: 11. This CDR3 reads CASSPLGQGPGGYTF. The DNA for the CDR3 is TGCGCCAGCAGCCCTCTGGGACAGGGGCCGGGAGGCTACACCTTC.

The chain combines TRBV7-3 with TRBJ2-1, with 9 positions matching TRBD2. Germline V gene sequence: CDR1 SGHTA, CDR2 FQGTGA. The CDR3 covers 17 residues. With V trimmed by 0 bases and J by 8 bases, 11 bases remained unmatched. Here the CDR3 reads CASSLTFQAGGTYEQFF. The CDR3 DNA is TGTGCCAGCAGCTTAACGTTCCAAGCGGGGGGTACATATGAGCAGTTCTTC.

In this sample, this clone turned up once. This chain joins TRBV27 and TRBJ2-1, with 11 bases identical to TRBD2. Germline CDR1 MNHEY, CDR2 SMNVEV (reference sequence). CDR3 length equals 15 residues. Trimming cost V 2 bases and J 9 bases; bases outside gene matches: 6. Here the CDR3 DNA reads TGTGCCAGCAGTTTAGGTAGCGGGAGGGTTAGTGAGCAGTTCTTC. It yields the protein CASSLGSGRVSEQFF.

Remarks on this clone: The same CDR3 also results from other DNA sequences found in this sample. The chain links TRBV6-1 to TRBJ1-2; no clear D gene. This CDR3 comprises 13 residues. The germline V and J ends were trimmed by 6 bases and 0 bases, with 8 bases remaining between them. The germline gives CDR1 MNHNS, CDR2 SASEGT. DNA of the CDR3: TGTGCCAGCAGACCCGGACCTAACTATGGCTACACCTTC. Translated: CASRPGPNYGYTF.

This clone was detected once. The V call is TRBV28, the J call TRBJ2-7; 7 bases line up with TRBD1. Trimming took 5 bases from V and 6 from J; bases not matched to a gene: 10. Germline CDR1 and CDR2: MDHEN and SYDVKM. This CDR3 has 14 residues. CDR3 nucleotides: TGTGCCAGCAGTGAGACAGACAGGGCTCGCGAGCAGTACTTC. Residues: CASSETDRAREQYF.

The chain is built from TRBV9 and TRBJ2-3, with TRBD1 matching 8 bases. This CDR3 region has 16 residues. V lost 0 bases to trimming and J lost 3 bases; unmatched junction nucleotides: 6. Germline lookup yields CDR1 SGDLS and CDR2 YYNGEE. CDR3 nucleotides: TGTGCCAGCAGCGTAGATGGGACAGGCGGGACAGATACGCAGTATTTT. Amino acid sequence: CASSVDGTGGTDTQYF.

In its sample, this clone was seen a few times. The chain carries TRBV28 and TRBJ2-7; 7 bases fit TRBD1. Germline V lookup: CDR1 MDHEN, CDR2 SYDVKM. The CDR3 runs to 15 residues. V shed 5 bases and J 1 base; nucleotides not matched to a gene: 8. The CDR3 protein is CASSPPTGLSYEQYF. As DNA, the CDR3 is TGTGCCAGCAGTCCCCCGACAGGGCTATCCTACGAGCAGTACTTC.

CDR3 loop: CASLKQGGTNTEAFF. The CDR3 DNA reads TGTGCCAGCCTAAAGCAGGGGGGTACGAACACTGAAGCTTTCTTT. The chain is built from TRBV19 and TRBJ1-1, with 7 bases matching TRBD1. The CDR3 sequence is 15 residues long. CDR1 and CDR2 (germline): LNHDA, SQIVND (reference sequence). The V and J ends lost 9 bases and 1 base, in that order; junction bases with no gene match: 11.

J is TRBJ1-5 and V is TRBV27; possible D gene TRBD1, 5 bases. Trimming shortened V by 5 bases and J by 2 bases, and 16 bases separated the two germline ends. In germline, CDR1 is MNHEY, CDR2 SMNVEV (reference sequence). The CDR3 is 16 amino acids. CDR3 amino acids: CASSPGEGKGNQPQHF. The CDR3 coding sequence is TGTGCCAGCAGTCCGGGGGAGGGTAAGGGCAATCAGCCCCAGCATTTT.

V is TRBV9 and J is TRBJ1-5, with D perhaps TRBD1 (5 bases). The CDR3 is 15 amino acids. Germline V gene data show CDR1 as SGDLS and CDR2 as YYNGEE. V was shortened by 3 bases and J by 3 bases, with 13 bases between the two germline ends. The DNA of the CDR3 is TGTGCCAGCAGCGCGGGCCGGGGGGACAATCAGCCCCAGCATTTT. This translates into CASSAGRGDNQPQHF.

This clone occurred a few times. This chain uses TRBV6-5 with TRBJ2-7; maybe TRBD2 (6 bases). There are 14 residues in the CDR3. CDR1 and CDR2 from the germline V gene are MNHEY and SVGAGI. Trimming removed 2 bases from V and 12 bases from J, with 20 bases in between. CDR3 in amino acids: CASSYGRTGPGMYF. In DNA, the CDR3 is TGTGCCAGCAGTTACGGGAGGACGGGCCCCGGGATGTACTTC.

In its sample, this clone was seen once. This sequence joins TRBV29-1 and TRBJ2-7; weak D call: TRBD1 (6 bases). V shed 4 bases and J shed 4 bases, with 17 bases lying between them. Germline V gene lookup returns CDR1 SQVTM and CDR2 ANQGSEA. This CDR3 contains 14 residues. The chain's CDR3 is CSVGLLQGRYEQYF. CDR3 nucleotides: TGCAGCGTTGGTCTTTTGCAGGGGAGATACGAGCAGTACTTC.

Here the CDR3 reads CSVEQTGGVGYTF. CDR3 nucleotide sequence: TGCAGCGTTGAACAGACAGGGGGAGTTGGCTACACCTTC. The rearrangement links TRBV29-1 to TRBJ1-2; TRBD1 matches 9 bases. The CDR3 consists of 13 residues. Trimming cost V 2 bases and J 7 bases; bases outside gene matches: 5. CDR1 and CDR2 (germline): SQVTM, ANQGSEA.

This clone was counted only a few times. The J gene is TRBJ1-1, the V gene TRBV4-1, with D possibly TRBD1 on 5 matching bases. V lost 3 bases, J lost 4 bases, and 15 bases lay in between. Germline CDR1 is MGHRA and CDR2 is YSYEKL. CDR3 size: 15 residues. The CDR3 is CASSHPGISSTEAFF. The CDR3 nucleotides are TGCGCCAGCAGCCACCCAGGGATATCGTCCACTGAAGCTTTCTTT.

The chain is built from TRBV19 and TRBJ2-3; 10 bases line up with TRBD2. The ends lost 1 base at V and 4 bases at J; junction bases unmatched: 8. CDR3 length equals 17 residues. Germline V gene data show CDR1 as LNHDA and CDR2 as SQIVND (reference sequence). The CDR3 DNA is TGTGCCAGTAGTATAGGAGGAGCGGGAGGGATTCCAGATACGCAGTATTTT. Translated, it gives CASSIGGAGGIPDTQYF. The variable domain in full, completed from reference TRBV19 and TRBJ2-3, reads DGGITQSPKYLFRKEGQNVTLSCEQNLNHDAMYWYRQDPGQGLRLIYYSQIVNDFQKGDIAEGYSVSREKKESFPLTVTSAQKNPTAFYLCASSIGGAGGIPDTQYFGPGTRLTVL.

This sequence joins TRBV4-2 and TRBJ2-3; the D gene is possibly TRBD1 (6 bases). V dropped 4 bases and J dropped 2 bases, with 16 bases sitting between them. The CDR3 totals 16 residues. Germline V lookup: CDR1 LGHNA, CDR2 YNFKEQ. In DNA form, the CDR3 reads TGTGCCAGCAGCCTCCAGCCGGGACAAAACACAGATACGCAGTATTTT. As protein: CASSLQPGQNTDTQYF.